A single sample is the source of the 18 T cell receptor beta chains below, sequenced in a study of shared clonotypes between healthy human individuals. Sequenced by immunoSEQ multiplex PCR; TCRdb stores in-frame clones only, minus some. The sample yields around 500,000 clones, 81% seen once. The specimen was PBMCs. These TCRs come from a woman in her thirties or forties in good health. Some clones in this sample may be carry-over from other donors' samples.

The chain carries TRBV5-4 and TRBJ1-1; 7 nucleotides line up with TRBD1. J lost 2 bases, V lost 1 base, and 2 bases had no gene match. The CDR3 has 14 amino acids. The V gene's germline CDR1 is SGHNT and CDR2 YYREEE (reference sequence). CDR3: CASSLQGVNTEAFF. The CDR3 DNA reads TGTGCCAGCAGCTTGCAGGGGGTCAACACTGAAGCTTTCTTT.

The chain links TRBV28 to TRBJ1-2; the D is unclear. CDR3 size: 15 residues. Germline assignment: CDR1 MDHEN and CDR2 SYDVKM. V was clipped by 1 base and J by 5 bases, with 14 bases between them. This CDR3 is CASSLSPLLRYGYTF. Here the CDR3 DNA reads TGTGCCAGCAGTTTATCTCCCCTCTTGAGATATGGCTACACCTTC.

This chain links TRBV9 with TRBJ1-3; TRBD1 is a possible D gene (5 bases). V was shortened by 6 bases and J by 0 bases, with 10 bases between the two germline ends. Germline V lookup: CDR1 SGDLS, CDR2 YYNGEE. The CDR3 totals 14 residues. CDR3 nucleotides: TGTGCCAGCACCCAGGGAAGCTCTGGAAACACCATATATTTT. It is translated as CASTQGSSGNTIYF. Together with reference TRBV9 and TRBJ1-3, the CDR3 gives the full variable domain: DSGVTQTPKHLITATGQRVTLRCSPRSGDLSVYWYQQSLDQGLQFLIQYYNGEERAKGNILERFSAQQFPDLHSELNLSSLELGDSALYFCASTQGSSGNTIYFGEGSWLTVV.

The V gene is TRBV10-3, the J gene TRBJ1-1; D remains ambiguous. Trimming shortened V by 3 bases and J by 1 base, and 9 bases separated the two germline ends. This CDR3 has 14 amino acids. In germline, CDR1 is ENHRY, CDR2 SYGVKD. DNA for the CDR3: TGTGCCATCAGTGAAAATGTAGGGAACACTGAAGCTTTCTTT. Translation gives CAISENVGNTEAFF.

The chain combines TRBV5-6 with TRBJ1-2; D remains ambiguous. The CDR3 is 13 amino acids. Germline V CDR1 and CDR2: SGHDT, YYEEEE. Trimming removed 4 bases at V and 4 bases at J, with 11 bases between. CDR3 nucleotide sequence: TGTGCCAGCAGCCCCCCGGGCGTCTATGGCTACACCTTC. Translation gives CASSPPGVYGYTF. The full variable domain, with the rest looked up from reference TRBV5-6 and TRBJ1-2, is DAGVTQSPTHLIKTRGQQVTLRCSPKSGHDTVSWYQQALGQGPQFIFQYYEEEERQRGNFPDRFSGHQFPNYSSELNVNALLLGDSALYLCASSPPGVYGYTFGSGTRLTVV.

On this clone itself: Other DNA sequences in the same sample also yield this CDR3. The V call is TRBV7-9, the J call TRBJ2-5, with D possibly being TRBD1 (5 bases). Trimming pared 5 bases from V and 4 bases from J, leaving 11 bases between. The CDR3 contains 13 residues. Germline CDR1 SEHNR, CDR2 FQNEAQ (reference sequence). The CDR3 DNA follows: TGTGCCAGCAGCCTCTTAGGGGCAGAGACCCAGTACTTC. Amino acid sequence: CASSLLGAETQYF. The complete variable domain, with remaining parts taken from reference TRBV7-9 and TRBJ2-5, reads DTGVSQNPRHKITKRGQNVTFRCDPISEHNRLYWYRQTLGQGPEFLTYFQNEAQLEKSRLLSDRFSAERPKGSFSTLEIQRTEQGDSAMYLCASSLLGAETQYFGPGTRLLVL.

The chain couples TRBV11-3 to TRBJ2-7; D unresolved. The V and J ends lost 0 bases and 3 bases respectively, with 18 bases between them. CDR1 and CDR2 (germline): SGHNT, YENEEA. The CDR3 length is 17 residues. The CDR3 here is CASSLDSAGSNGYEQYF. In DNA form, the CDR3 reads TGTGCCAGCAGCTTAGATTCCGCCGGCAGCAACGGCTACGAGCAGTACTTC.

The rearrangement uses TRBV9 and TRBJ2-7, with 10 bases fitting TRBD2. J lost 5 bases, V lost 2 bases, and 4 bases had no gene match. Germline-derived CDR1 and CDR2 are SGDLS and YYNGEE. CDR3 length equals 14 residues. In DNA, the CDR3 is TGTGCCAGCAGCGTCAGCGGGAGGGCCCACGAGCAGTACTTC. Its protein is CASSVSGRAHEQYF.

The chain employs TRBV28 and TRBJ1-1, with a possible D match to TRBD1 (6 bases). Germline assignment: CDR1 MDHEN and CDR2 SYDVKM. CDR3 length: 16 amino acids. V was pared by 6 bases and J by 5 bases, with 22 bases between. For the CDR3, the DNA is TGTGCCAGCAGCTACATAGCGGCGGCAGGGGAAACTGAAGCTTTCTTT. Translation gives CASSYIAAAGETEAFF.

Worth noting for this clone: A read error is the likely source, as a far larger clone sits one nucleotide away. The chain employs TRBV5-6 and TRBJ2-6; TRBD2 aligns across 9 bases. The germline CDR1 and CDR2 sequences are SGHDT and YYEEEE. CDR3 size: 16 residues. The CDR3 DNA is TGTGCCAGCAGCTTTAGCGGGAGCACTGGGGCCAGCGTCCTGACTTTC. This translates into CASSFSGSTGASVLTF.

The chain employs TRBV30 and TRBJ2-2; TRBD2 is a possible D gene (6 bases). Germline V gene lookup returns CDR1 GTSNPN and CDR2 SVGIG (reference sequence). Trimming took off 4 bases at V and 6 bases at J, with 6 bases between the two ends. The CDR3 consists of 11 residues. This CDR3 is CAWTGAGELFF. The DNA of the CDR3 is TGTGCCTGGACGGGGGCCGGGGAGCTGTTTTTT.

The V call is TRBV10-1, the J call TRBJ2-7; 9 bases are a match to TRBD2. V trimming: 2 bases; J trimming: 7 bases; junction bases outside the gene matches: 6. Germline V gene data show CDR1 as WNHNN and CDR2 as SYGVQD (reference sequence). This CDR3 has 14 residues. Written as DNA, the CDR3 is TGCGCCAGCAGTGAGAGCGGGAGGATTGGAGAGCAGTACTTC. Its translation: CASSESGRIGEQYF.

The chain employs TRBV5-6 and TRBJ2-2, with D hard to call. The CDR3 is made up of 14 amino acids. Germline lookup yields CDR1 SGHDT and CDR2 YYEEEE. Deletions cut 2 bases from V and 7 bases from J, with 12 bases between. The CDR3 loop is CASSFVKENGELFF. In DNA, the CDR3 is TGTGCCAGCAGCTTTGTCAAGGAGAACGGGGAGCTGTTTTTT.

This clone occurred a few times. The chain links TRBV6-5 to TRBJ1-2; D not certain. The germline V gene has CDR1 MNHEY and CDR2 SVGAGI. This CDR3 has 12 residues. The germline V and J ends were trimmed by 2 bases and 4 bases, with 5 bases remaining between them. CDR3 DNA: TGTGCCAGCAGTTACCCGCTCTATGGCTACACCTTC. It encodes CASSYPLYGYTF.

A single count supports this clone. The chain combines TRBV6-5 with TRBJ1-2; no clear D. The CDR3 length is 13 residues. V lost 8 bases, J lost 3 bases, and 13 bases lay in between. Germline loops: CDR1 MNHEY, CDR2 SVGAGI. CDR3 amino acids: CASAPRTDYGYTF. The DNA of the CDR3 is TGTGCCAGCGCCCCTCGGACGGACTATGGCTACACCTTC.

V is TRBV7-6 and J is TRBJ2-7; 13 nucleotides line up with TRBD2. CDR1 is SGHVS, CDR2 FNYEAQ, per germline. J lost 6 bases, V lost 5 bases, and 4 bases had no gene match. The CDR3 has 14 residues. As DNA, the CDR3 is TGTGCCAGCAGCACACTAGCGGGAGGGCCCGAGCAGTACTTC. Its protein is CASSTLAGGPEQYF.

The rearrangement joins TRBV6-1 to TRBJ2-2; 10 bases match TRBD1. The CDR3 sequence is 15 residues long. Per the germline V gene, CDR1 is MNHNS and CDR2 is SASEGT. With 4 bases clipped from V and 6 bases from J, the junction kept 5 bases outside the gene matches. DNA of the CDR3: TGTGCCAGCAGTGTTATTGACAGGGGGCCCGGGGAGCTGTTTTTT. Its protein is CASSVIDRGPGELFF.

This rearrangement joins TRBV7-9 to TRBJ2-3; 8 bases align to TRBD2. V trimming: 1 base; J trimming: 5 bases; junction bases outside the gene matches: 11. The germline V gene has CDR1 SEHNR and CDR2 FQNEAQ (reference sequence). This CDR3 contains 17 residues. CDR3 coding DNA: TGTGCCAGCAGCTTAGTCGTCGATAGCGGGATGTTAGATACGCAGTATTTT. This sequence encodes CASSLVVDSGMLDTQYF. The full variable domain, its missing parts supplied by reference TRBV7-9 and TRBJ2-3, is DTGVSQNPRHKITKRGQNVTFRCDPISEHNRLYWYRQTLGQGPEFLTYFQNEAQLEKSRLLSDRFSAERPKGSFSTLEIQRTEQGDSAMYLCASSLVVDSGMLDTQYFGPGTRLTVL.